One sample yielded the 18 T cell receptor beta chains listed below, sequenced in a study of blood T cell repertoires in COVID-19 (TCRdb year 2020). Libraries were constructed by the immunoSEQ multiplex PCR assay. This is the immuneACCESS table as TCRdb keeps it, with only in-frame sequences that have V and J called. A part of the clones is gone; compared with another copy, unresolved V genes explain less than half, and the rest is unexplained. Here the sample has 250,000 or so clones; approximately 86% occur a single time. About 2.6% of the sample lies in the top ten. Sequenced: PBMCs or T cells enriched from blood (not recorded which). The receptors shown here come from a woman aged 18-29 years who had recovered from COVID-19.

The chain recombines TRBV5-5 with TRBJ1-4; 7 nucleotides align to TRBD1. After removal of 4 bases from V and 0 bases from J, the junction contained 3 bases not matched to a gene. The CDR3 covers 15 residues. Per germline, CDR1 SGHKS and CDR2 YYEKEE (reference sequence). In DNA, the CDR3 is TGTGCCAGCAGCCTCGACAGGGCAACTAATGAAAAACTGTTTTTT. It specifies CASSLDRATNEKLFF.

The rearrangement uses TRBV7-8 and TRBJ1-4; the match to TRBD1 covers 9 bases. Germline loops: CDR1 SGHVS, CDR2 FQNEAQ. The CDR3 extends over 15 amino acids. The J segment lost 4 bases and the V segment lost 6 bases, leaving 6 bases of the junction unmatched. CDR3 amino acids: CASRLWGQGNEKLFF. The CDR3 DNA follows: TGTGCCAGCAGGCTTTGGGGACAGGGTAATGAAAAACTGTTTTTT.

V and J are TRBV7-2 and TRBJ2-2, with 7 bases that match TRBD2. CDR3 length equals 16 residues. V shed 5 bases and J 0 bases; nucleotides not matched to a gene: 6. CDR1 and CDR2 (germline): SGHTA, FQGNSA. CDR3 nucleotide sequence: TGTGCCAGCAGCCGTAGCGGGTCCGCGAACACCGGGGAGCTGTTTTTT. Amino acid sequence: CASSRSGSANTGELFF.

The V and J genes are TRBV9 and TRBJ1-3; D uncertain. Germline CDR1 reads SGDLS; CDR2 reads YYNGEE. CDR3 size: 14 residues. Trimming stripped 7 bases from V and 0 bases from J, with 11 bases between. The CDR3 spells CASSEDSSGNTIYF. Here the CDR3 DNA reads TGTGCCAGCTCTGAGGATTCCTCTGGAAACACCATATATTTT.

The rearrangement joins TRBV2 to TRBJ1-1, with 7 positions matching TRBD1. This CDR3 contains 15 residues. The V gene's germline CDR1 is SNHLY and CDR2 FYNNEI. The J segment lost 4 bases and the V segment lost 4 bases, leaving 9 bases of the junction unmatched. The CDR3 protein is CASSVQGYEVTEAFF. CDR3 coding DNA: TGTGCCAGCAGTGTACAGGGGTATGAGGTCACTGAAGCTTTCTTT.

The rearrangement joins TRBV16 to TRBJ1-3, with D possibly being TRBD1 (5 bases). V gave up 0 bases and J gave up 2 bases, with 11 bases separating them. This CDR3 spans 16 amino acids. Germline loops: CDR1 KGHSY, CDR2 FQNENV. Here the CDR3 DNA reads TGTGCCAGCAGCCAATCTGGCAGGGTCCCTGGAAACACCATATATTTT. As protein: CASSQSGRVPGNTIYF.

The rearrangement joins TRBV5-1 to TRBJ1-6; D perhaps matches TRBD1 (5 bases). The CDR3 extends over 15 amino acids. CDR1 and CDR2 (germline): SGHRS, YFSETQ. The V end lost 6 bases, the J end lost 7 bases, and 17 bases lay between the germline ends. CDR3 bases: TGCGCCAGCACAGAGGAGGGGTTCGGGAATTCACCCCTCCACTTT. Protein product: CASTEEGFGNSPLHF.

The count of this clone is one. The CDR3 DNA reads TGTGCCAGCAGCCAGACTGGACTAGCGGACTACAATGAGCAGTTCTTC. Its translation is CASSQTGLADYNEQFF. The chain recombines TRBV9 with TRBJ2-1; 10 positions agree with TRBD2. Trimming at V came to 4 bases and at J to 3 bases, leaving 7 bases not matched to a gene. CDR3 size: 16 residues. CDR1 is SGDLS and CDR2 is YYNGEE in the germline V gene.

V and J are TRBV29-1 and TRBJ1-4, with D possibly being TRBD1 (6 bases). Trimming pared 1 base from V and 5 bases from J, leaving 14 bases between. This CDR3 contains 15 residues. In germline, CDR1 is SQVTM, CDR2 ANQGSEA. The CDR3 sequence is CSVEGGRGGNEKLFF. The CDR3 region has the DNA TGCAGCGTTGAAGGGGGTAGGGGGGGAAATGAAAAACTGTTTTTT.

This sequence joins TRBV2 and TRBJ2-1; TRBD2 aligns across 12 bases. Trimming at V came to 4 bases and at J to 3 bases, leaving 16 bases not matched to a gene. Germline CDR1 reads SNHLY; CDR2 reads FYNNEI. This CDR3 comprises 20 residues. CDR3 bases: TGTGCCAGCAGTGCCCCCCCGGCGGCTACTAGCGGGAGGTTCTACAATGAGCAGTTCTTC. Its protein product is CASSAPPAATSGRFYNEQFF.

The V gene is TRBV2, the J gene TRBJ1-4; 7 bases fit TRBD1. Germline CDR1 is SNHLY and CDR2 is FYNNEI. Trimming cost V 6 bases and J 10 bases; bases outside gene matches: 8. There are 13 residues in the CDR3. CDR3 in amino acids: CASSPTGWAKLFF. In DNA form, the CDR3 reads TGTGCCAGCAGCCCGACAGGGTGGGCAAAACTGTTTTTT.

This clone occurred once. V usage is TRBV5-1 and J usage is TRBJ2-1; tentative D call: TRBD1 (6 bases). V was clipped by 3 bases and J by 2 bases, with 9 bases between them. Germline loops: CDR1 SGHRS, CDR2 YFSETQ. This CDR3 comprises 14 residues. The DNA of the CDR3 is TGCGCCAGCAGCTCGGACAGTGCCTACAATGAGCAGTTCTTC. This translates into CASSSDSAYNEQFF.

This chain connects TRBV28 to TRBJ2-3, with a possible D match to TRBD2 (6 bases). The V and J ends lost 2 bases and 2 bases respectively, with 14 bases between them. The CDR3 has 16 amino acids. The germline V gene encodes CDR1 MDHEN and CDR2 SYDVKM. CDR3: CASSLAGRQYTDTQYF. As DNA, the CDR3 is TGTGCCAGCAGTTTAGCGGGACGTCAATACACAGATACGCAGTATTTT.

The chain uses TRBV14 and TRBJ2-5, with TRBD1 identical over 8 bases. The ends lost 5 bases at V and 5 bases at J; junction bases unmatched: 19. The CDR3 runs 18 residues. CDR1 and CDR2 (germline): SGHDN, FVKESK. The CDR3 here is CASSESLIRTGLKETQYF. In DNA form, the CDR3 reads TGTGCCAGCAGCGAATCCCTTATCCGGACAGGGTTAAAGGAGACCCAGTACTTC.

Note on this clone: Other DNA variants within this sample encode the same CDR3. This rearrangement joins TRBV14 to TRBJ2-7; no reliable D call. The germline V gene has CDR1 SGHDN and CDR2 FVKESK. The V end was cut by 2 bases, the J end by 4 bases, with 6 bases between. The CDR3 totals 12 residues. Here the CDR3 DNA reads TGTGCCAGCAGCCAATCGGGTTACGAGCAGTACTTC. It yields the protein CASSQSGYEQYF.

The rearrangement joins TRBV19 to TRBJ2-2, with D perhaps matching TRBD2 (6 bases). Germline lookup yields CDR1 LNHDA and CDR2 SQIVND (reference sequence). The CDR3 contains 13 residues. The V end lost 9 bases, the J end lost 2 bases, and 10 bases lay between the germline ends. The CDR3, as DNA: TGTGCCAGCCGGGACTTTAACACCGGGGAGCTGTTTTTT. Its translation is CASRDFNTGELFF.

The chain has TRBV5-1 and TRBJ1-2, with TRBD1 as a possible D gene (6 bases). There are 15 residues in the CDR3. V shed 0 bases and J shed 7 bases, with 16 bases lying between them. Germline V CDR1 and CDR2: SGHRS, YFSETQ. The CDR3 loop is CASSLALGQAAGYTF. CDR3 DNA: TGCGCCAGCAGCTTGGCCTTGGGACAAGCGGCTGGCTACACCTTC.

The chain is built from TRBV4-1 and TRBJ2-1; TRBD1 matches 9 bases. CDR1 and CDR2 from the germline V gene are MGHRA and YSYEKL. This CDR3 spans 19 amino acids. Germline trimming cut 6 bases from V and 5 bases from J; bases unmatched to any gene: 20. The CDR3 nucleotides are TGCGCCAGCAGGTCACGTGCGCTAAAACAGGGGGCGGTACACAATGAGCAGTTCTTC. It is translated as CASRSRALKQGAVHNEQFF.